This record concerns one TCR beta chain sequence. The V end lost 4 bases, the J end lost 5 bases, and 11 bases lay between the germline ends. CDR1 and CDR2 from the germline V gene are WNHNN and SYGVQD (reference sequence). The CDR3 spans 13 residues. Original methodology: Estimated nucleated cell counts came from reference gene primer amplification. Generated by immunoSEQ multiplex PCR, the TCRdb table keeps only in-frame clones and is missing some. Clone size and the V and J calls come from that table; the DNA yielded D and trimming. The repertoire holds about 37,000 clones, with over 80% as singletons. These data come from a study of blood T cell repertoires in COVID-19. For the study at large: Samples taken during acute and convalescent COVID-19 were collected in the United States, Italy and Spain. Sources were T cells, B-cell-depleted T cells, or PBMCs; the material itself was cDNA or gDNA.

The rearrangement joins TRBV10-1 to TRBJ2-5, with D possibly being TRBD1 (6 bases). The sequence derives from a woman aged 25-40 years in a cohort sampled during active COVID-19. Specimen: peripheral blood. The CDR3 loop reads CASSGHREETQYF. The CDR3 DNA follows: TGCGCCAGCAGTGGCCACAGGGAGGAGACCCAGTACTTC.